This T cell receptor beta chain emerged from a study of T-cell memory formation after mild COVID-19. The sample holds a few counts of this clonotype. Each CDR3 protein is one row after TCRdb ran MiXCR on the 5' RACE reads. The table records 360,000 or so distinct CDR3 sequences, 25% to 30% of them present only once. This CDR3 contains 16 residues. The V segment lost 3 bases and the J segment 4 bases; nucleotides outside the gene matches: 8. The receptor comes from an adult woman who had mild COVID-19 (a few samples of this study predate the infection). Cell type and time point are not known. J is TRBJ2-7 and V is TRBV12-3 or TRBV12-4, with 11 positions matching TRBD2. The sequencing sample was made of PBMCs or a T cell subset sorted from them (not recorded which). The CDR3 loop reads CASSFLAGGPLYEQYF. Written as DNA, the CDR3 is TGTGCCAGCAGTTTCCTAGCGGGAGGCCCATTATACGAGCAGTACTTC.